The 15 T cell receptor beta chains in this list originate from one sample, sequenced in a study of cytomegalovirus exposure and HLA in healthy donors. Sequencing was performed with immunoSEQ multiplex PCR; in TCRdb, only in-frame clones are kept and a portion is missing. Among approximately 160,000 clones listed, approximately 86% were seen once. The specimen sequenced was PBMCs. The source is a young woman in good health and CMV-seronegative.

J is TRBJ1-3 and V is TRBV9; D is unclear. Looked up from germline, CDR1 is SGDLS and CDR2 is YYNGEE. V dropped 0 bases and J dropped 0 bases, with 16 bases sitting between them. CDR3 length equals 18 residues. The CDR3 DNA reads TGTGCCAGCAGCGTAGTTATGGGAGGACCGAACTCTGGAAACACCATATATTTT. Amino acid sequence: CASSVVMGGPNSGNTIYF. Using reference TRBV9 and TRBJ1-3 for the parts outside the CDR3, the full variable domain is DSGVTQTPKHLITATGQRVTLRCSPRSGDLSVYWYQQSLDQGLQFLIQYYNGEERAKGNILERFSAQQFPDLHSELNLSSLELGDSALYFCASSVVMGGPNSGNTIYFGEGSWLTVV.

V gene TRBV18 combines with J gene TRBJ2-1, with D perhaps TRBD2 (6 bases). Germline loops: CDR1 KGHSH, CDR2 LQKENI. The germline V and J ends were trimmed by 7 bases and 5 bases, with 18 bases remaining between them. There are 15 residues in the CDR3. The CDR3 protein is CASLISGYNNNEQFF. Written as DNA, the CDR3 is TGTGCCAGCTTAATTAGCGGTTATAACAACAATGAGCAGTTCTTC.

The rearrangement links TRBV27 to TRBJ2-7; 10 bases align to TRBD1. CDR3 length: 16 amino acids. The ends lost 0 bases at V and 5 bases at J; junction bases unmatched: 7. Germline CDR1 is MNHEY and CDR2 is SMNVEV (reference sequence). The CDR3 sequence is CASSLSYGQGGHEQYF. CDR3 DNA: TGTGCCAGCAGTTTATCGTACGGACAGGGGGGCCACGAGCAGTACTTC.

V gene TRBV2 combines with J gene TRBJ2-1, with no clear D. V dropped 9 bases and J dropped 7 bases, with 16 bases sitting between them. The CDR3 is made up of 13 amino acids. Germline CDR1 SNHLY, CDR2 FYNNEI. In nucleotides, the CDR3 is TGTGCCAGTCCGCGCACCTCGGTAAATGAGCAGTTCTTC. Translating gives CASPRTSVNEQFF.

This clone was observed a handful of times. The chain combines TRBV19 with TRBJ2-2; maybe TRBD1 (5 bases). Trimming pared 5 bases from V and 6 bases from J, leaving 16 bases between. Per germline, CDR1 LNHDA and CDR2 SQIVND (reference sequence). This CDR3 is 15 amino acids long. The CDR3 DNA follows: TGTGCCAGTAGTGTTAGAGTAGGGGAATCCGGGGAGCTGTTTTTT. It specifies CASSVRVGESGELFF.

This chain uses TRBV7-9 with TRBJ2-7, with D possibly being TRBD1 (6 bases). Per germline, CDR1 SEHNR and CDR2 FQNEAQ (reference sequence). Trimming shortened V by 1 base and J by 11 bases, and 15 bases separated the two germline ends. The CDR3 spans 13 residues. CDR3 nucleotide sequence: TGTGCCAGCAGCTTAGAAGTTACGGGACAAGAGTACTTC. This gives the protein CASSLEVTGQEYF. The full variable domain, with the rest looked up from reference TRBV7-9 and TRBJ2-7, is DTGVSQNPRHKITKRGQNVTFRCDPISEHNRLYWYRQTLGQGPEFLTYFQNEAQLEKSRLLSDRFSAERPKGSFSTLEIQRTEQGDSAMYLCASSLEVTGQEYFGPGTRLTVT.

The sample holds a few counts of this clone. This CDR3 reads CASSEEYEQYF. DNA of the CDR3: TGTGCCAGCAGTGAGGAGTACGAGCAGTACTTC. V is TRBV2 and J is TRBJ2-7; the D is unclear. The CDR3 extends over 11 amino acids. The V end was cut by 3 bases, the J end by 4 bases, with 4 bases between. Germline assignment: CDR1 SNHLY and CDR2 FYNNEI.

This clone was picked up a small number of times. The chain links TRBV7-9 to TRBJ1-5; no definite D call. CDR3 length equals 13 residues. Deletions cut 1 base from V and 7 bases from J, with 8 bases between. Germline V gene data show CDR1 as SEHNR and CDR2 as FQNEAQ (reference sequence). CDR3 coding DNA: TGTGCCAGCAGCTTAGACAGCCACCAGCCCCAGCATTTT. It codes for CASSLDSHQPQHF.

The CDR3 sequence: CASTEGAALYQPQHF. CDR3 in DNA: TGTGCCAGCACCGAAGGGGCCGCCCTTTATCAGCCCCAGCATTTT. The chain has TRBV5-8 and TRBJ1-5; TRBD1 is a possible D gene (5 bases). The ends were cut back, 6 bases at V and 5 bases at J, with 18 bases in the middle. Germline V gene sequence: CDR1 SGHTS, CDR2 YDEGEE. This CDR3 comprises 15 residues. Full variable domain (rest looked up from reference TRBV5-8 and TRBJ1-5): EAGVTQSPTHLIKTRGQQATLRCSPISGHTSVYWYQQALGLGLQFLLWYDEGEERNRGNFPPRFSGRQFPNYSSELNVNALELEDSALYLCASTEGAALYQPQHFGDGTRLSIL.

The CDR3 is CASKQGWSDTQYF. Here the CDR3 DNA reads TGTGCCAGCAAACAGGGATGGTCAGATACGCAGTATTTT. This rearrangement joins TRBV5-6 to TRBJ2-3, with D maybe TRBD1 (6 bases). V was cut by 6 bases and J by 4 bases, with 12 bases left in between. Germline V gene sequence: CDR1 SGHDT, CDR2 YYEEEE. This CDR3 contains 13 residues.

As for this clone: The sample has other DNA sequences that encode this CDR3 too. The chain links TRBV7-9 to TRBJ1-1, with 7 positions matching TRBD1. J lost 3 bases, V lost 4 bases, and 2 bases had no gene match. The CDR3 covers 13 residues. CDR1 SEHNR and CDR2 FQNEAQ come from the germline V gene (reference sequence). Here the CDR3 DNA reads TGTGCCAGCAGCTCCCAGGGGGACACTGAAGCTTTCTTT. Amino acid sequence: CASSSQGDTEAFF.

V and J are TRBV6-1 and TRBJ2-5; perhaps TRBD2 as D (6 bases). V lost 8 bases to trimming and J lost 3 bases, with 13 bases between them. Per the germline V gene, CDR1 is MNHNS and CDR2 is SASEGT. The CDR3 has 13 residues. The CDR3 protein is CASYEGRKETQYF. For the CDR3, the DNA is TGTGCCAGCTATGAAGGGAGGAAAGAGACCCAGTACTTC.

This CDR3 reads CASSVTSGRASTDTQYF. The CDR3 DNA reads TGTGCCAGCAGCGTAACTAGCGGGAGGGCTAGCACAGATACGCAGTATTTT. The chain joins TRBV9 to TRBJ2-3; 13 bases are shared with TRBD2. The V and J ends lost 1 base and 0 bases, in that order; junction bases with no gene match: 2. The germline CDR1 and CDR2 sequences are SGDLS and YYNGEE. The CDR3 is 17 amino acids. Together with reference TRBV9 and TRBJ2-3, the CDR3 gives the full variable domain: DSGVTQTPKHLITATGQRVTLRCSPRSGDLSVYWYQQSLDQGLQFLIQYYNGEERAKGNILERFSAQQFPDLHSELNLSSLELGDSALYFCASSVTSGRASTDTQYFGPGTRLTVL.

This CDR3 is CASSVGQGLTDTQYF. CDR3 coding DNA: TGTGCCAGCAGCGTAGGACAGGGCCTCACAGATACGCAGTATTTT. V usage is TRBV9 and J usage is TRBJ2-3; TRBD1 agrees at 7 bases. After removal of 0 bases from V and 2 bases from J, the junction contained 3 bases not matched to a gene. The CDR3 consists of 15 residues. The germline V gene has CDR1 SGDLS and CDR2 YYNGEE.

The chain links TRBV4-3 to TRBJ2-6, with a weak D call TRBD1 (6 bases). Germline CDR1 LGHNA, CDR2 YSLEER. V was clipped by 0 bases and J by 0 bases, with 9 bases between them. CDR3 length equals 17 residues. CDR3 amino acids: CASSQELGASGANVLTF. DNA of the CDR3: TGCGCCAGCAGCCAAGAGTTGGGGGCCTCTGGGGCCAACGTCCTGACTTTC.